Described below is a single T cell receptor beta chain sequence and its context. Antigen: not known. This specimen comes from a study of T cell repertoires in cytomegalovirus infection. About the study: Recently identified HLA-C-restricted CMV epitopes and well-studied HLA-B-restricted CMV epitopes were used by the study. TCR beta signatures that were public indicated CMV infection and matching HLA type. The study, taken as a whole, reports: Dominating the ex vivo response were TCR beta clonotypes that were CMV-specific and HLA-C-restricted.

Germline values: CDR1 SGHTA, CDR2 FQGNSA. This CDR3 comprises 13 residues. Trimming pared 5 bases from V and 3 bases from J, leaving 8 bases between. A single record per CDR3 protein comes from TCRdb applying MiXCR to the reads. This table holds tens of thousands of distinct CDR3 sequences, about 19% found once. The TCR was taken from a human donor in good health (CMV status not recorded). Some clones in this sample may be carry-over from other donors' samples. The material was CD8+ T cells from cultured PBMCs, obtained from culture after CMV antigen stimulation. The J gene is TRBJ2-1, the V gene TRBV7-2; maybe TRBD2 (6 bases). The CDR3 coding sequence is TGTGCCAGCAGCAGGACTAACTACAATGAGCAGTTCTTC. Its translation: CASSRTNYNEQFF.